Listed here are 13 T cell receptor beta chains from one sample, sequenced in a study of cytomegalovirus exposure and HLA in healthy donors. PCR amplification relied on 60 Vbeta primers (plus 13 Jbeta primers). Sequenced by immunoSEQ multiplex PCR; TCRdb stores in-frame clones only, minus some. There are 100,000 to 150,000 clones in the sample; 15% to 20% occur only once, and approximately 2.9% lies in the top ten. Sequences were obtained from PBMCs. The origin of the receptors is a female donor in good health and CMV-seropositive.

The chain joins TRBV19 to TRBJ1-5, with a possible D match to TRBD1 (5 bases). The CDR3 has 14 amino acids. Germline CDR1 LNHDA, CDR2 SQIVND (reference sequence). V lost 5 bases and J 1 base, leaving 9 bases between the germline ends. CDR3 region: CASSPGGSNQPQHF. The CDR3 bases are TGTGCCAGTAGTCCTGGGGGGAGCAATCAGCCCCAGCATTTT. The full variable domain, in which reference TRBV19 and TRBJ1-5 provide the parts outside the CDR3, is DGGITQSPKYLFRKEGQNVTLSCEQNLNHDAMYWYRQDPGQGLRLIYYSQIVNDFQKGDIAEGYSVSREKKESFPLTVTSAQKNPTAFYLCASSPGGSNQPQHFGDGTRLSIL.

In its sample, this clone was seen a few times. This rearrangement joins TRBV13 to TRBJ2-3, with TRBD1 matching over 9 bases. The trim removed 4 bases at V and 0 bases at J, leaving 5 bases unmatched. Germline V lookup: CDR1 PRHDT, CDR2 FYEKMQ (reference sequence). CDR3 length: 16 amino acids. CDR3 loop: CASSSLDRGSTDTQYF. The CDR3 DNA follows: TGTGCCAGCAGCTCGTTGGACAGGGGAAGCACAGATACGCAGTATTTT.

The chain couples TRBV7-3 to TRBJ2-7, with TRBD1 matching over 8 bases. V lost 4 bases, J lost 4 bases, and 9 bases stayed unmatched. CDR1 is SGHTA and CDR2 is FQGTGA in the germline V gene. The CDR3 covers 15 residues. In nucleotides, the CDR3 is TGTGCCAGCAGCTCGAGATCAGGGGGCTTATACGAGCAGTACTTC. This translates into CASSSRSGGLYEQYF.

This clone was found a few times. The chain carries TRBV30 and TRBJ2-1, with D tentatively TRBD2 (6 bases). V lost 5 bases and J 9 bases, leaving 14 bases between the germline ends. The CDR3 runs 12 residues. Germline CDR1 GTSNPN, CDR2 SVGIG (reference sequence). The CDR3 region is CAWGRGTLEQFF. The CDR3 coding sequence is TGTGCCTGGGGACGCGGGACCCTTGAGCAGTTCTTC.

This CDR3 is CASSSSGGETQYF. Written as DNA, the CDR3 is TGTGCCAGCAGCTCTTCGGGGGGCGAGACCCAGTACTTC. The V and J genes are TRBV9 and TRBJ2-5; D may be TRBD2 (7 bases). V was clipped by 4 bases and J by 5 bases, with 12 bases between them. The CDR3 loop spans 13 amino acids. CDR1 is SGDLS and CDR2 is YYNGEE in the germline V gene. The full variable domain, completed using reference TRBV9 and TRBJ2-5, is DSGVTQTPKHLITATGQRVTLRCSPRSGDLSVYWYQQSLDQGLQFLIQYYNGEERAKGNILERFSAQQFPDLHSELNLSSLELGDSALYFCASSSSGGETQYFGPGTRLLVL.

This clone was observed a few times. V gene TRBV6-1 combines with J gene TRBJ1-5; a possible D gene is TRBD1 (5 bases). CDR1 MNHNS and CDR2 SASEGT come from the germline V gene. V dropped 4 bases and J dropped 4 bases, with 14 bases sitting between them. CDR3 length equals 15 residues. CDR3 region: CASSVGDFVNQPQHF. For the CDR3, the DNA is TGTGCCAGCAGTGTGGGGGACTTCGTTAATCAGCCCCAGCATTTT.

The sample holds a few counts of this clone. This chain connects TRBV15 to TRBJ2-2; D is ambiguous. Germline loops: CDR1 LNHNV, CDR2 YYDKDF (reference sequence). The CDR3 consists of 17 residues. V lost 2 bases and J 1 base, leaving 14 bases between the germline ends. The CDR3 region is CATSRFASDLNTGELFF. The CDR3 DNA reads TGTGCCACCAGCAGATTCGCCAGCGACTTGAACACCGGGGAGCTGTTTTTT.

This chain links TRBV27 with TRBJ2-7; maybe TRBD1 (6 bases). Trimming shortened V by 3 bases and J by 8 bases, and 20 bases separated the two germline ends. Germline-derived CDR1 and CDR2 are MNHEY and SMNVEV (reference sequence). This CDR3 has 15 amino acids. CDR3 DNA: TGTGCCAGCAGTTTCAACAGGGCTGCGGAAGTGAAGCAGTACTTC. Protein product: CASSFNRAAEVKQYF.

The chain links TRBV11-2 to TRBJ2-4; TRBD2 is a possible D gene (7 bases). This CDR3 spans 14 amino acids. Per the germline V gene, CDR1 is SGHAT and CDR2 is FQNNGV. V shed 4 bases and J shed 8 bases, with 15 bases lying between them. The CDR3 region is CASSWGGGGDIQYF. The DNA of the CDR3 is TGTGCCAGCAGCTGGGGGGGTGGGGGCGACATTCAGTACTTC.

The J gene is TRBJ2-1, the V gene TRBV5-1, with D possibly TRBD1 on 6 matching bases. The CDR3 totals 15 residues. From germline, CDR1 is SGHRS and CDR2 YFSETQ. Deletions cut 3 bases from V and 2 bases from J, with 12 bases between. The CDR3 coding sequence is TGCGCCAGCAGCTCGACAGGACCTACCTACAATGAGCAGTTCTTC. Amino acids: CASSSTGPTYNEQFF.

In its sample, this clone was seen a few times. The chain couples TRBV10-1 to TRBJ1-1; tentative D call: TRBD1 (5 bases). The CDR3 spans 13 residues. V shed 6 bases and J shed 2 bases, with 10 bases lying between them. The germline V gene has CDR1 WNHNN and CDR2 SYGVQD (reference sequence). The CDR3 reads CASSQDRNTEAFF. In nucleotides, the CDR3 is TGCGCCAGCAGCCAAGACAGAAACACTGAAGCTTTCTTT.

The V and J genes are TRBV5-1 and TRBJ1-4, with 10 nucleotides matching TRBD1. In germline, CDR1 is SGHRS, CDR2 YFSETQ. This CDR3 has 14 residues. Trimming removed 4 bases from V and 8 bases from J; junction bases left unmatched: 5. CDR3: CASSPGQGSEKLFF. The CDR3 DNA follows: TGCGCCAGCAGCCCGGGACAGGGGTCAGAAAAACTGTTTTTT. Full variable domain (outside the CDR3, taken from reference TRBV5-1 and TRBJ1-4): KAGVTQTPRYLIKTRGQQVTLSCSPISGHRSVSWYQQTPGQGLQFLFEYFSETQRNKGNFPGRFSGRQFSNSRSEMNVSTLELGDSALYLCASSPGQGSEKLFFGSGTQLSVL.

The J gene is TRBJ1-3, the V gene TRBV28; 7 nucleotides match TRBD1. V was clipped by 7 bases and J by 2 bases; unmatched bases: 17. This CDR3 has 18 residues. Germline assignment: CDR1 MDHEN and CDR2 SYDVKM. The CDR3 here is CASTGIGDEGAAGNTIYF. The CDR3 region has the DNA TGTGCCAGCACCGGGATTGGGGATGAGGGGGCGGCTGGAAACACCATATATTTT.